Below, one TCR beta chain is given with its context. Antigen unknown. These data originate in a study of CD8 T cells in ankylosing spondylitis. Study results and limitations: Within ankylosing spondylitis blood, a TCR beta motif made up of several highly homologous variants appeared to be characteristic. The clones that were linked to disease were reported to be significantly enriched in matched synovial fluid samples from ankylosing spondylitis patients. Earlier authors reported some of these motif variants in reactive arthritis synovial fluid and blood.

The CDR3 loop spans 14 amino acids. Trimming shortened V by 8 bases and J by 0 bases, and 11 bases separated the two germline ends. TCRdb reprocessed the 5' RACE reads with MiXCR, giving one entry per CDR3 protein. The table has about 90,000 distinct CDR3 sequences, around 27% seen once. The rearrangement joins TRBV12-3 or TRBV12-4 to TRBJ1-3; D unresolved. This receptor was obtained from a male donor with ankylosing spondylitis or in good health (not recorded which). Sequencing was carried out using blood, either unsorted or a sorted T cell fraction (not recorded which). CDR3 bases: TGTGCCAGCTCGGAGGCCATCTCTGGAAACACCATATATTTT. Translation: CASSEAISGNTIYF.